Listed here are 25 T cell receptor beta chains from one sample, sequenced in a study of blood T cell repertoires in COVID-19. Profiled with immunoSEQ multiplex PCR; TCRdb holds only in-frame clones, not every one. The table includes 200,000 to 250,000 clones, under 90% detected once. Material: peripheral blood. These receptors all stem from a man in his thirties or forties with active or convalescent COVID-19.

This clone was recorded only once. V usage is TRBV18 and J usage is TRBJ1-1, with TRBD1 identical over 8 bases. Per germline, CDR1 KGHSH and CDR2 LQKENI. The junction had 5 bases not matched to a gene; V was cut back by 3 bases and J by 5 bases. This CDR3 contains 14 residues. CDR3 coding DNA: TGTGCCAGCTCACCGGTACAGGGGGTTACTGAAGCTTTCTTT. It specifies CASSPVQGVTEAFF.

The rearrangement joins TRBV3-1 (or the pseudogene TRBV3-2) to TRBJ1-2, with 8 bases aligning to TRBD1. Germline-derived CDR1 and CDR2 are LGHDT and YNNKEL (reference sequence). V was pared by 4 bases and J by 7 bases, with 5 bases of the junction left unmatched. This CDR3 contains 13 residues. The chain's CDR3 is CASSLATGVGYTF. Here the CDR3 DNA reads TGTGCCAGCAGCCTCGCGACAGGGGTTGGCTACACCTTC.

The chain is built from TRBV7-3 and TRBJ1-1; 7 bases are a match to TRBD1. CDR3 size: 14 residues. Germline CDR1 SGHTA, CDR2 FQGTGA. V dropped 5 bases and J dropped 2; count of bases not matched to a gene: 5. The CDR3: CASSQTGPNTEAFF. In DNA, the CDR3 is TGTGCCAGCAGCCAGACAGGGCCAAACACTGAAGCTTTCTTT.

The CDR3 reads CSVLEERATDTQYF. CDR3 sequence (DNA): TGCAGCGTCTTAGAAGAGCGGGCCACAGATACGCAGTATTTT. The chain couples TRBV29-1 to TRBJ2-3; D might be TRBD2 (6 bases). The CDR3 has 14 amino acids. Germline assignment: CDR1 SQVTM and CDR2 ANQGSEA. V was trimmed by 6 bases and J by 2 bases, leaving 15 bases between them.

The genes are TRBV28 and TRBJ1-5, with 8 bases aligning to TRBD1. This CDR3 is built from 17 residues. Germline CDR1 is MDHEN and CDR2 is SYDVKM. Germline trimming cut 5 bases from V and 6 bases from J; bases unmatched to any gene: 15. The CDR3 sequence: CASSPGTGRIVGQPQHF. In nucleotides, the CDR3 is TGTGCCAGCAGTCCTGGGACAGGTCGTATTGTAGGTCAGCCCCAGCATTTT.

This clone has a handful of counts. The chain combines TRBV3-1 (or the pseudogene TRBV3-2) with TRBJ2-1, with 10 bases matching TRBD2. With 7 bases clipped from V and 9 bases from J, the junction kept 9 bases outside the gene matches. CDR1 is LGHDT and CDR2 is YNNKEL in the germline V gene (reference sequence). This CDR3 has 14 residues. The CDR3 bases are TGTGCCAGCAAGCTAGCGGGAGCGCGTATTGAGCAGTTCTTC. Amino acids: CASKLAGARIEQFF.

This chain links TRBV6-5 with TRBJ2-1; D call uncertain. Germline values: CDR1 MNHEY, CDR2 SVGAGI. V was cut by 7 bases and J by 3 bases, with 16 bases left in between. The CDR3 spans 15 residues. This CDR3 reads CASTKVALSYNEQFF. The CDR3 DNA sequence: TGTGCCAGCACTAAGGTAGCCCTAAGCTACAATGAGCAGTTCTTC.

In this sample, this clone turned up once. The chain links TRBV6-5 to TRBJ2-5; tentatively, D is TRBD1 (6 bases). The V gene lost 0 bases and the J gene lost 2 bases, with 7 bases spanning the gap. Germline CDR1 reads MNHEY; CDR2 reads SVGAGI. The CDR3 totals 14 residues. The CDR3 loop is CASSYSGTQETQYF. The CDR3, as DNA: TGTGCCAGCAGTTACTCGGGGACACAAGAGACCCAGTACTTC.

This clone was recorded once. The chain uses TRBV11-3 and TRBJ1-5; D ambiguous. V was cut by 1 base and J by 0 bases, with 19 bases left in between. This CDR3 has 19 amino acids. Germline V gene data show CDR1 as SGHNT and CDR2 as YENEEA. In DNA form, the CDR3 reads TGTGCCAGCAGCTTAGGAATTTTCGGGAGGCTGCTTAGCAATCAGCCCCAGCATTTT. It codes for CASSLGIFGRLLSNQPQHF.

The chain carries TRBV5-1 and TRBJ2-3, with no clear D. The V gene lost 4 bases and the J gene lost 4 bases, with 13 bases spanning the gap. The CDR3 runs 14 residues. From germline, CDR1 is SGHRS and CDR2 YFSETQ. The CDR3 DNA reads as TGCGCCAGCAGCCGCAGTTCTTCAGCAGATACGCAGTATTTT. Amino acid sequence: CASSRSSSADTQYF.

The chain joins TRBV15 to TRBJ1-3; 8 bases match TRBD1. The CDR3 length is 15 residues. V gave up 4 bases and J gave up 6 bases; unmatched junction bases: 8. Per the germline V gene, CDR1 is LNHNV and CDR2 is YYDKDF (reference sequence). The chain's CDR3 is CATSTEDRAVNTIYF. Here the CDR3 DNA reads TGTGCCACCAGCACCGAGGACAGGGCGGTAAACACCATATATTTT.

This rearrangement joins TRBV5-1 to TRBJ2-3, with D possibly matching TRBD1 (5 bases). V lost 3 bases, J lost 6 bases, and 14 bases lay in between. CDR1 SGHRS and CDR2 YFSETQ come from the germline V gene. The CDR3 is 14 residues long. The CDR3 DNA reads as TGCGCCAGCAGCTCAACGGGCGCAGGGGATACGCAGTATTTT. This codes for CASSSTGAGDTQYF. Complete variable domain (other parts from reference TRBV5-1 and TRBJ2-3): KAGVTQTPRYLIKTRGQQVTLSCSPISGHRSVSWYQQTPGQGLQFLFEYFSETQRNKGNFPGRFSGRQFSNSRSEMNVSTLELGDSALYLCASSSTGAGDTQYFGPGTRLTVL.

This chain connects TRBV6-5 to TRBJ1-1; 9 positions agree with TRBD1. V trimming: 7 bases; J trimming: 4 bases; junction bases outside the gene matches: 4. There are 13 residues in the CDR3. Germline lookup yields CDR1 MNHEY and CDR2 SVGAGI. DNA of the CDR3: TGTGCCAGCACCAGGACAGGGGCCACTGAAGCTTTCTTT. Amino acids: CASTRTGATEAFF.

This chain connects TRBV4-3 to TRBJ1-4; perhaps TRBD1 as D (5 bases). With 1 base removed from V and 7 bases from J, the gap between germline ends came to 16 bases. Per the germline V gene, CDR1 is LGHNA and CDR2 is YSLEER. The CDR3 is 16 amino acids. The CDR3 loop reads CASSQVGGSRPEKLFF. The CDR3 DNA sequence: TGCGCCAGCAGCCAAGTGGGGGGGAGTCGCCCTGAAAAACTGTTTTTT.

The chain recombines TRBV4-2 with TRBJ1-6; D not resolved. CDR1 is LGHNA, CDR2 YNFKEQ, per germline. V lost 0 bases, J lost 10 bases, and 16 bases lay in between. The CDR3 is made up of 16 amino acids. CDR3 in amino acids: CASSQDRRSRESPLHF. The CDR3 DNA follows: TGTGCCAGCAGCCAAGATCGGCGATCGAGGGAGTCACCCCTCCACTTT.

The CDR3 spells CASSVGWRTNGRTEAFF. The CDR3 region has the DNA TGTGCCAGCAGCGTCGGGTGGCGGACTAATGGGAGGACTGAAGCTTTCTTT. This chain links TRBV9 with TRBJ1-1; D call uncertain. With 2 bases removed from V and 5 bases from J, the gap between germline ends came to 22 bases. Germline V gives CDR1 SGDLS, CDR2 YYNGEE. The CDR3 extends over 17 amino acids. The entire variable domain, with the rest obtained from reference TRBV9 and TRBJ1-1, is as follows: DSGVTQTPKHLITATGQRVTLRCSPRSGDLSVYWYQQSLDQGLQFLIQYYNGEERAKGNILERFSAQQFPDLHSELNLSSLELGDSALYFCASSVGWRTNGRTEAFFGQGTRLTVV.

V and J are TRBV30 and TRBJ2-2, with D perhaps TRBD1 (5 bases). Germline CDR1 reads GTSNPN; CDR2 reads SVGIG (reference sequence). Trimming cost V 5 bases and J 1 base, with 8 bases left between them. The CDR3 loop spans 13 amino acids. The CDR3 DNA follows: TGTGCCTGGCTCGACAGGAACACCGGGGAGCTGTTTTTT. Translating it yields CAWLDRNTGELFF.

CDR3: CASSRGLSAVYNEQFF. DNA of the CDR3: TGTGCCAGCAGTCGCGGACTCTCAGCGGTCTACAATGAGCAGTTCTTC. The chain has TRBV27 and TRBJ2-1, with D perhaps TRBD2 (5 bases). CDR1 is MNHEY and CDR2 is SMNVEV in the germline V gene (reference sequence). The V end was cut by 5 bases, the J end by 3 bases, with 17 bases between. The CDR3 covers 16 residues.

DNA of the CDR3: TGTGCCAGCAGCTTCAGGGGCCAAGAGACCCAGTACTTC. It codes for CASSFRGQETQYF. The chain carries TRBV7-9 and TRBJ2-5; a possible D gene is TRBD1 (6 bases). The CDR3 covers 13 residues. Trimming removed 3 bases from V and 1 base from J, with 6 bases in between. Germline CDR1 SEHNR, CDR2 FQNEAQ (reference sequence).

V gene TRBV5-4 combines with J gene TRBJ2-1; TRBD2 matches at 8 bases. This CDR3 is built from 15 residues. V shed 0 bases, J shed 3 bases, and the junction held 2 bases outside the gene matches. Germline CDR1 SGHNT, CDR2 YYREEE (reference sequence). The CDR3 reads CASSLVSGVYNEQFF. As DNA, the CDR3 is TGTGCCAGCAGCTTGGTTAGCGGGGTCTACAATGAGCAGTTCTTC.

The CDR3 loop reads CASSDDRGFSEAFF. CDR3 nucleotide sequence: TGCGCCAGCAGTGATGACAGGGGATTCTCTGAAGCTTTCTTT. The rearrangement joins TRBV10-2 to TRBJ1-1; 8 bases align to TRBD1. Germline-derived CDR1 and CDR2 are WSHSY and SAAADI. V was pared by 3 bases and J by 6 bases, with 6 bases of the junction left unmatched. This CDR3 spans 14 amino acids.

The chain has TRBV6-2 or TRBV6-3 and TRBJ1-1; 11 bases line up with TRBD1. J gave up 4 bases and V 4 bases, and 5 bases lay outside the gene matches. The CDR3 spans 15 residues. CDR1 and CDR2 (germline): MNHEY, SVGEGT. The chain's CDR3 is CASSFPGQGGTEAFF. The CDR3, as DNA: TGTGCCAGCAGTTTCCCGGGACAGGGGGGCACTGAAGCTTTCTTT.

The chain joins TRBV7-2 to TRBJ2-7, with D tentatively TRBD1 (5 bases). The CDR3 totals 14 residues. Germline assignment: CDR1 SGHTA and CDR2 FQGNSA. Trimming stripped 2 bases from V and 2 bases from J, with 10 bases between. In DNA form, the CDR3 reads TGTGCCAGCAGCTTATTCCAGGGTGCCTACGAGCAGTACTTC. This gives the protein CASSLFQGAYEQYF.

The chain recombines TRBV5-4 with TRBJ2-1; 14 nucleotides line up with TRBD2. V lost 6 bases and J lost 9; bases outside the gene matches: 14. The CDR3 spans 17 residues. The germline V gene has CDR1 SGHNT and CDR2 YYREEE (reference sequence). DNA for the CDR3: TGTGCCAGCACCCCGGGGGGACTAGCGGGAGAGGCGGGTGAGCAGTTCTTC. It encodes CASTPGGLAGEAGEQFF.

The chain uses TRBV7-9 and TRBJ2-3; 11 nucleotides agree with TRBD2. There are 15 residues in the CDR3. V dropped 6 bases and J dropped 6; count of bases not matched to a gene: 8. CDR1 SEHNR and CDR2 FQNEAQ come from the germline V gene (reference sequence). CDR3 DNA: TGTGCCAGCAGTTTGACTAGCGGGGTCCAGGATACGCAGTATTTT. Amino acid sequence: CASSLTSGVQDTQYF.